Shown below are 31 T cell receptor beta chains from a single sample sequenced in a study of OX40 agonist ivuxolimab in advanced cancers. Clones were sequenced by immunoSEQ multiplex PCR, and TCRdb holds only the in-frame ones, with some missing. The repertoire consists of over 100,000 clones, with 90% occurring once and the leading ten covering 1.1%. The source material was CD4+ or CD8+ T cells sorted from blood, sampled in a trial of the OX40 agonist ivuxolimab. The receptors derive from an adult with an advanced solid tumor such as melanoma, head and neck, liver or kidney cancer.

The DNA of the CDR3 is TGTGCCAGCAGTTACGGGCGTGAGCAGTTCTTC. This translates into CASSYGREQFF. The chain recombines TRBV6-6 with TRBJ2-1; the D is unclear. This CDR3 is built from 11 residues. Germline CDR1 reads MNHNY; CDR2 reads SVGAGI (reference sequence). V lost 2 bases and J lost 9, with 5 bases in between.

CDR3 in DNA: TGTGCCAGCAGCCAATCCATAACGGTGACAGGGGGGAACGAGCAGTACTTC. This sequence encodes CASSQSITVTGGNEQYF. This chain joins TRBV16 and TRBJ2-7; TRBD1 aligns across 9 bases. The CDR3 length is 17 residues. The V gene end was trimmed by 0 bases and the J gene end by 5 bases; junction bases not matched to a gene: 11. Looked up from germline, CDR1 is KGHSY and CDR2 is FQNENV.

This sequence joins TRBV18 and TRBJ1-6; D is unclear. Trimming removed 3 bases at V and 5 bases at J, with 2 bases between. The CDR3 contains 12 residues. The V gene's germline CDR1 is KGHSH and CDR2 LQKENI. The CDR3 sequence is CASSPDNSPLHF. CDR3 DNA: TGTGCCAGCTCACCGGATAATTCACCCCTCCACTTT.

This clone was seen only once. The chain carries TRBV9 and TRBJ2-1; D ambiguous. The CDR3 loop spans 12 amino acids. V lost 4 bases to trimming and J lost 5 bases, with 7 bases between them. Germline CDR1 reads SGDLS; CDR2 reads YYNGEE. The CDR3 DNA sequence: TGTGCCAGCAGCACGAGGAACAATGAGCAGTTCTTC. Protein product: CASSTRNNEQFF. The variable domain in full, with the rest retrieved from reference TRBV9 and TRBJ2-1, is DSGVTQTPKHLITATGQRVTLRCSPRSGDLSVYWYQQSLDQGLQFLIQYYNGEERAKGNILERFSAQQFPDLHSELNLSSLELGDSALYFCASSTRNNEQFFGPGTRLTVL.

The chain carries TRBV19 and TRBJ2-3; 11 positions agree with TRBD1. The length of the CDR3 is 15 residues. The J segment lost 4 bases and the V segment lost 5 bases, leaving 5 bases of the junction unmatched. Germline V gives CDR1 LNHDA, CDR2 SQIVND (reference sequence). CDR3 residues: CASSYGQGAADTQYF. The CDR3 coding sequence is TGTGCCAGTAGTTACGGACAGGGGGCCGCAGATACGCAGTATTTT.

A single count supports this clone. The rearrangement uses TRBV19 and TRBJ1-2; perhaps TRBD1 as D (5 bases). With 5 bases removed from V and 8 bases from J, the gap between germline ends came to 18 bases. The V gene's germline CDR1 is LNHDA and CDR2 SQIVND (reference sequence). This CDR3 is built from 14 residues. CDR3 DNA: TGTGCCAGTAGTCCAACAGGACAAACGGGGGGCTACACCTTC. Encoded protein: CASSPTGQTGGYTF. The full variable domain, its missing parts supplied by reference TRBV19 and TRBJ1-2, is DGGITQSPKYLFRKEGQNVTLSCEQNLNHDAMYWYRQDPGQGLRLIYYSQIVNDFQKGDIAEGYSVSREKKESFPLTVTSAQKNPTAFYLCASSPTGQTGGYTFGSGTRLTVV.

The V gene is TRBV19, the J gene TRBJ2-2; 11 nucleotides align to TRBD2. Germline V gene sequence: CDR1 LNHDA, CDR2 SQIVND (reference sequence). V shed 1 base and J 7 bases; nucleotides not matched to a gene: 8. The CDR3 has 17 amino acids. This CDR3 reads CASSIGRLAGSNGELFF. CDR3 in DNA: TGTGCCAGTAGTATAGGGAGACTAGCGGGATCGAACGGGGAGCTGTTTTTT.

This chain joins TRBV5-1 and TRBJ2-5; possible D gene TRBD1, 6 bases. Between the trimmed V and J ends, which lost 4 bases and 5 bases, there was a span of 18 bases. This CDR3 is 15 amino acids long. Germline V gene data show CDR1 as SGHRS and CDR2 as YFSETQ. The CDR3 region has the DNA TGCGCCAGCAGCATAACAGGGAATCCGGGGGAGACCCAGTACTTC. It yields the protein CASSITGNPGETQYF.

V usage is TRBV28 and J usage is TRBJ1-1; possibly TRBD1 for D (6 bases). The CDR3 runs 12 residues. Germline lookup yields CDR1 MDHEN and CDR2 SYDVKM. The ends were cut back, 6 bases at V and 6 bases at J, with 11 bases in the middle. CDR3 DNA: TGTGCCAGCAGCCGGGGGGCCGCTGAAGCTTTCTTT. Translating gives CASSRGAAEAFF.

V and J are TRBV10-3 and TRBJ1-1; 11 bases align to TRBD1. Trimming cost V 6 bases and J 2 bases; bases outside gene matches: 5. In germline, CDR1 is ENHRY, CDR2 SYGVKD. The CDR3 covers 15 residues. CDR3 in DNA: TGTGCCATCAGGAGGACAGGGGGCGGCAACACTGAAGCTTTCTTT. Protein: CAIRRTGGGNTEAFF.

Here the CDR3 reads CATSREGLGNTGELFF. The CDR3 DNA is TGTGCCACCAGCAGAGAGGGGCTCGGGAACACCGGGGAGCTGTTTTTT. The chain uses TRBV15 and TRBJ2-2, with D possibly TRBD1 on 5 matching bases. V was cut by 0 bases and J by 1 base, with 9 bases left in between. CDR3 size: 16 residues. The germline V gene has CDR1 LNHNV and CDR2 YYDKDF (reference sequence).

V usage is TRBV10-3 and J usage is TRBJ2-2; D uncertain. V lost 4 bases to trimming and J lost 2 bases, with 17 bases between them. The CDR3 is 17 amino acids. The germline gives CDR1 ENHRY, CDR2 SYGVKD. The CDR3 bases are TGTGCCATCAGTGTCGAAATAAAGCCGACAAACACCGGGGAGCTGTTTTTT. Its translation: CAISVEIKPTNTGELFF.

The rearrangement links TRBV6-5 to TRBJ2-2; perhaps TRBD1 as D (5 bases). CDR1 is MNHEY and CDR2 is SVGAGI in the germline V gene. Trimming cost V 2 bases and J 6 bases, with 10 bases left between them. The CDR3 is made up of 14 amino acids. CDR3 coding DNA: TGTGCCAGCAGTTACCCCGAAGGGGCCGGGGAGCTGTTTTTT. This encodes CASSYPEGAGELFF.

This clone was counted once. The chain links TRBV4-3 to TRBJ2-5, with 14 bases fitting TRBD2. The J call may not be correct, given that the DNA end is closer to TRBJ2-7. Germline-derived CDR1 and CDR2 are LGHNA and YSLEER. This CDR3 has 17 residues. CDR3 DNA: TGCGCCAGCAGCCCAGGGACTAGCGGGAGCGGGTCCTACGAGCAGTACTTC. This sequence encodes CASSPGTSGSGSYEQYF.

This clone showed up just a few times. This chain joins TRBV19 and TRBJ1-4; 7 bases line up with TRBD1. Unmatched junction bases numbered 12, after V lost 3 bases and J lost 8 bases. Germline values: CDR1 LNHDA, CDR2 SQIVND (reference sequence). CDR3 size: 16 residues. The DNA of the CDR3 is TGTGCCAGTAGTATTTGGTTCGACAGGGTGAACGAAAAACTGTTTTTT. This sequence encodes CASSIWFDRVNEKLFF.

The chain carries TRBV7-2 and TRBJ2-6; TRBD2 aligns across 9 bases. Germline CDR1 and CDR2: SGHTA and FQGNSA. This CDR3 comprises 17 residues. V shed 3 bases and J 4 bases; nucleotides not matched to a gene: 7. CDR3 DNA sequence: TGTGCCAGCAGCTTGTTTCCTAGCGGGACCGGGGCCAACGTCCTGACTTTC. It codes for CASSLFPSGTGANVLTF.

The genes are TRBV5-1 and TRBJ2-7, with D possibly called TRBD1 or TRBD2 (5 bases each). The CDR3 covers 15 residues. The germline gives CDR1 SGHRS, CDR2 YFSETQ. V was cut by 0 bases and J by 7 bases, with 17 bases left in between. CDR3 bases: TGCGCCAGCAGCTTGGAAGAGGCAGGGTCGGGAGAGCAGTACTTC. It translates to CASSLEEAGSGEQYF.

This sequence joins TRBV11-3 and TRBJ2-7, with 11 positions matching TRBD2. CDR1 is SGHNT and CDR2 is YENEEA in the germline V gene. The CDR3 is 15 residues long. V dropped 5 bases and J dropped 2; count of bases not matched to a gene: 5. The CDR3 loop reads CASSPYSGRAYEQYF. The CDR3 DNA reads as TGTGCCAGCAGCCCCTATAGCGGGAGGGCCTACGAGCAGTACTTC.

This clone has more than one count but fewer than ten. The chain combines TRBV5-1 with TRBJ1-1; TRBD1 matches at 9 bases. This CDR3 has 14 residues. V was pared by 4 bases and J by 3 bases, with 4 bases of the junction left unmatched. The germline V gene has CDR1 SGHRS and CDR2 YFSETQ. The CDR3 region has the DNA TGCGCCAGCAGCCCGACAGGGGGGGACACTGAAGCTTTCTTT. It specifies CASSPTGGDTEAFF.

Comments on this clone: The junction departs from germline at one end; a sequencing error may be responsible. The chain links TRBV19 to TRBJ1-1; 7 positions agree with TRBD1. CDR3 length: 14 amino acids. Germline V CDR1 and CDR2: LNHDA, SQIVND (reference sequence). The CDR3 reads CASSVDRVNTEAFF. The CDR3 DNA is TGTGCCAGTAGTGTAGACAGGGTGAACACTGAAGCTTTCTTT. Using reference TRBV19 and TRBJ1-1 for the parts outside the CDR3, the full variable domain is DGGITQSPKYLFRKEGQNVTLSCEQNLNHDAMYWYRQDPGQGLRLIYYSQIVNDFQKGDIAEGYSVSREKKESFPLTVTSAQKNPTAFYLCASSVDRVNTEAFFGQGTRLTVV.

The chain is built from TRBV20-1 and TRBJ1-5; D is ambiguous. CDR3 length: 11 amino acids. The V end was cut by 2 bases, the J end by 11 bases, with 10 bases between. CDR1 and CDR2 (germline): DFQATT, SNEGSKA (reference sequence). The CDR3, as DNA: TGCAGTGCTAGAAATCTCCTGGCCCAGCATTTT. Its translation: CSARNLLAQHF.

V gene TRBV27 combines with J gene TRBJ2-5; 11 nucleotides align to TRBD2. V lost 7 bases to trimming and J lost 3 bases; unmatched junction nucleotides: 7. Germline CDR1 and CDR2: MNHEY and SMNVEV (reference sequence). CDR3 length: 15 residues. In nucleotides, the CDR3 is TGTGCCAGCACCCAATTGGGACTAGCGGAAGAGACCCAGTACTTC. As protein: CASTQLGLAEETQYF.

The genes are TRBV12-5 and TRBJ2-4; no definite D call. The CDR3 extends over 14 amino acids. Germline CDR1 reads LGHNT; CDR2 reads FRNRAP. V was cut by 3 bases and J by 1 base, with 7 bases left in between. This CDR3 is CASGFQRAKNIQYF. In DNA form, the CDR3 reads TGTGCTAGTGGTTTCCAGAGGGCCAAAAACATTCAGTACTTC.

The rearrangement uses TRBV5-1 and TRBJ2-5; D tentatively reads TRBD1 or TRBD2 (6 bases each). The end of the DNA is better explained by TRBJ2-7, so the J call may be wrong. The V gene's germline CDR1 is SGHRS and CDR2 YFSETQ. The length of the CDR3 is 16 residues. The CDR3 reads CASSLAGAGLSYEQYF. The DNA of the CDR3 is TGCGCCAGCAGCTTGGCGGGGGCAGGACTCTCCTACGAGCAGTACTTC.

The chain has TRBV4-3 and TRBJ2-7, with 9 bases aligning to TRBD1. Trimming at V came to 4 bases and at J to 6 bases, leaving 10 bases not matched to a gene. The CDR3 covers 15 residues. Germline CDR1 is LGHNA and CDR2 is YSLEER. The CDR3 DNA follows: TGCGCCAGCAGCCCTGGGACAGGGTATTATATCGAGCAGTACTTC. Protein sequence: CASSPGTGYYIEQYF.

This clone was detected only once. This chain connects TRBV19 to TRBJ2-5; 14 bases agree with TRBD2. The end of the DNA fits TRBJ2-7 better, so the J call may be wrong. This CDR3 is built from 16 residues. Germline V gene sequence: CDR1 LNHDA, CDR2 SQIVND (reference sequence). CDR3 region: CASSSGTSGSVDEQYF. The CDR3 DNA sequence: TGTGCCAGTAGTTCTGGGACTAGCGGGAGTGTGGACGAGCAGTACTTC.

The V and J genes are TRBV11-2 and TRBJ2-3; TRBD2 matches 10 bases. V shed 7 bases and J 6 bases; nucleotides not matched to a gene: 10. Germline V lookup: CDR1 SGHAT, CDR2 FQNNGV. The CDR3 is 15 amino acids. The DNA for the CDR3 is TGTGCCAGCAACAAGGGGGGACTAGCGATTGATACGCAGTATTTT. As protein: CASNKGGLAIDTQYF. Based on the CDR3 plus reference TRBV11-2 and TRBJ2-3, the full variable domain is EAGVAQSPRYKIIEKRQSVAFWCNPISGHATLYWYQQILGQGPKLLIQFQNNGVVDDSQLPKDRFSAERLKGVDSTLKIQPAKLEDSAVYLCASNKGGLAIDTQYFGPGTRLTVL.

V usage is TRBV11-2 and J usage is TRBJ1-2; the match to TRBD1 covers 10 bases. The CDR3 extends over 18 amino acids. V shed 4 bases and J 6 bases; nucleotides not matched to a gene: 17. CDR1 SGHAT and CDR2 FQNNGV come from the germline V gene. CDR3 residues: CASSSLTGGGTGDNGYTF. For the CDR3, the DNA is TGTGCCAGCAGCTCTCTTACTGGCGGCGGGACAGGGGACAATGGCTACACCTTC.

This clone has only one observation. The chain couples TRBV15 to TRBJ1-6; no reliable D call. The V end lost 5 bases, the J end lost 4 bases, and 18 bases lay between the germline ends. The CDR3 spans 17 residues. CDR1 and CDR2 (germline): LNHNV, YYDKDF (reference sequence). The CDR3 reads CATSEGPLDIYNSPLHF. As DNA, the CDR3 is TGTGCCACCAGCGAAGGCCCCTTAGACATTTATAATTCACCCCTCCACTTT.

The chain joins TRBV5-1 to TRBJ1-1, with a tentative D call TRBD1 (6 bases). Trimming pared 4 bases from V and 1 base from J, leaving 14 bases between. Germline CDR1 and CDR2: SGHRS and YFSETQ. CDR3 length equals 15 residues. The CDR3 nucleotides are TGCGCCAGCAGCCCCCTATCGGACAGGAACACTGAAGCTTTCTTT. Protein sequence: CASSPLSDRNTEAFF.

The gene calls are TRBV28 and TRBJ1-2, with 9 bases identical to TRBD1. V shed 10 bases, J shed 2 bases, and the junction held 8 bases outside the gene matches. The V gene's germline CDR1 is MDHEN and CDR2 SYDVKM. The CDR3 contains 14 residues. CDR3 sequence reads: CAKRGTGRNYGYTF. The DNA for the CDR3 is TGTGCCAAGAGGGGGACAGGGAGAAACTATGGCTACACCTTC.